The source of this T cell receptor (beta chain) is a study of cytomegalovirus exposure and HLA in healthy donors. Trimming removed 1 base at V and 6 bases at J, with 6 bases between. CDR3 length: 12 amino acids. Germline-derived CDR1 and CDR2 are SGHRS and YFSETQ. It was with 60 Vbeta and 13 Jbeta primers that the PCR ran. In the authors' workflow: In a later analysis, the count reached 75 million to 90 million unique TCR beta chains, with about 11 million shared. Clones were read by immunoSEQ multiplex PCR, and TCRdb kept only the in-frame ones, dropping some. The V and J calls and clone size are taken from that table; D and trimming were inferred from the DNA. The sample yields about 130,000 clones, more than 75% seen once.

The sequence came from a man aged 25 to 40 in good health and CMV-seronegative. The chain is built from TRBV5-1 and TRBJ2-3, with D uncertain. Input material: PBMCs. The CDR3 protein is CASSLSQDTQYF. CDR3 in DNA: TGCGCCAGCAGCTTGAGTCAGGATACGCAGTATTTT.